Listed below are T cell receptor beta chains from one sample, sequenced in a study of cytomegalovirus exposure and HLA in healthy donors. The assay was immunoSEQ multiplex PCR, and TCRdb's table has in-frame clones only and misses some. The table includes a few hundred thousand clones, around 79% detected once. Sequencing input: PBMCs. These receptors came from a man between 18 and 35 years old in good health and CMV-seronegative. Both conserved end residues are part of each CDR3. Each record gives: CDR3 DNA, CDR3 protein, J gene, clone size, D gene, V gene. The D gene is left open where the match is weak. Not every row has a clone size; where given, it reads once, few, many or a size class.

CDR3 DNA: TGTGCCTGGAGTGTACTACAGGGGGTCAACAATGAGCAGTTCTTC
CDR3 protein: CAWSVLQGVNNEQFF
J gene: TRBJ2-1
clone size: .
D gene: TRBD1
V gene: TRBV30

CDR3 DNA: TGTGCCAGACAGGGGGCCGACTATGGCTACACCTTC
CDR3 protein: CARQGADYGYTF
J gene: TRBJ1-2
clone size: .
D gene: TRBD1
V gene: TRBV2

CDR3 DNA: TGCAGCGTTGCCAGAGACAAGAACATTCAGTACTTC
CDR3 protein: CSVARDKNIQYF
J gene: TRBJ2-4
clone size: .
D gene: .
V gene: TRBV29-1

CDR3 DNA: TGTGCCAGCAGCCGTACAGGGGGCGGCACAGATACGCAGTATTTT
CDR3 protein: CASSRTGGGTDTQYF
J gene: TRBJ2-3
clone size: few
D gene: TRBD1
V gene: TRBV7-2

CDR3 DNA: TGCGCCAGCATCGACAGGGGCCAGAGCACAGATACGCAGTATTTT
CDR3 protein: CASIDRGQSTDTQYF
J gene: TRBJ2-3
clone size: .
D gene: TRBD1
V gene: TRBV5-1

CDR3 DNA: TGTGCCACCGGGACAGGGGAAAACATTCAGTACTTC
CDR3 protein: CATGTGENIQYF
J gene: TRBJ2-4
clone size: .
D gene: TRBD1
V gene: TRBV15

CDR3 DNA: TGTGCCAGTAGTATTGCCCCTCGGGGAACGAACACTGAAGCTTTCTTT
CDR3 protein: CASSIAPRGTNTEAFF
J gene: TRBJ1-1
clone size: many
D gene: .
V gene: TRBV19

CDR3 DNA: TGTGCCTGGAGTGTAAACAGGGTCTCCTACGAGCAGTACTTC
CDR3 protein: CAWSVNRVSYEQYF
J gene: TRBJ2-7
clone size: .
D gene: .
V gene: TRBV30

CDR3 DNA: TGCGCCAGCAGCAGCGGGCCCGAAGGTGGGCAGCCCCAGCATTTT
CDR3 protein: CASSSGPEGGQPQHF
J gene: TRBJ1-5
clone size: .
D gene: .
V gene: TRBV5-1

CDR3 DNA: TGTGCCAGCAGTTTCTCCGGGTCCTACAATGAGCAGTTCTTC
CDR3 protein: CASSFSGSYNEQFF
J gene: TRBJ2-1
clone size: .
D gene: .
V gene: TRBV27

CDR3 DNA: TGCGCCAGCAGCTTGAAATTAAGGGACTTCAGCCCCCTCCACTTT
CDR3 protein: CASSLKLRDFSPLHF
J gene: TRBJ1-6
clone size: .
D gene: .
V gene: TRBV5-1

CDR3 DNA: TGTGCCAGCAGCTTATATTCTAGCGGGAGCTTTCACAATGAGCAGTTCTTC
CDR3 protein: CASSLYSSGSFHNEQFF
J gene: TRBJ2-1
clone size: .
D gene: TRBD2
V gene: TRBV7-3

CDR3 DNA: TGTGCCAGCAGCTTACGACAGGGGGCCTCCTACGAGCAGTACTTC
CDR3 protein: CASSLRQGASYEQYF
J gene: TRBJ2-7
clone size: .
D gene: TRBD1
V gene: TRBV7-2

CDR3 DNA: TGTGCCAGCAGCCAAGATAGAAGGGAGGATACGCAGTATTTT
CDR3 protein: CASSQDRREDTQYF
J gene: TRBJ2-3
clone size: .
D gene: .
V gene: TRBV4-2

CDR3 DNA: TGTGCCAGCAGTGAGGAGGGGAATTCACCCCTCCACTTT
CDR3 protein: CASSEEGNSPLHF
J gene: TRBJ1-6
clone size: once
D gene: .
V gene: TRBV6-1

CDR3 DNA: TGTGCCAGCATCAAACAGGTGAACACTGAAGCTTTCTTT
CDR3 protein: CASIKQVNTEAFF
J gene: TRBJ1-1
clone size: .
D gene: .
V gene: TRBV6-1

CDR3 DNA: TGTTCCAGCAGCCCGATGGGACAGGGGTACGAGCAGTACTTC
CDR3 protein: CSSSPMGQGYEQYF
J gene: TRBJ2-7
clone size: once
D gene: TRBD1
V gene: TRBV7-9

CDR3 DNA: TGTGCCTGGAGTCCCGGGACAGGGCTGAGGGGGTTAAGCAATCAGCCCCAGCATTTT
CDR3 protein: CAWSPGTGLRGLSNQPQHF
J gene: TRBJ1-5
clone size: .
D gene: TRBD1
V gene: TRBV30

CDR3 DNA: TGTGCCAGCAGCTTAACGGGCTCTGGAAACACCATATATTTT
CDR3 protein: CASSLTGSGNTIYF
J gene: TRBJ1-3
clone size: once
D gene: .
V gene: TRBV7-9

CDR3 DNA: TGTGCCAGTAGTATTCCAGGGTTCTATGGCTACACCTTC
CDR3 protein: CASSIPGFYGYTF
J gene: TRBJ1-2
clone size: .
D gene: .
V gene: TRBV19

CDR3 DNA: TGCGCCAGCAGCCAAGATACAGGGGGATATAGCAATCAGCCCCAGCATTTT
CDR3 protein: CASSQDTGGYSNQPQHF
J gene: TRBJ1-5
clone size: .
D gene: TRBD1
V gene: TRBV4-3

CDR3 DNA: TGCAGCGTTGAAGATCGGCGGGGGGCCTCCTACGAGCAGTACTTC
CDR3 protein: CSVEDRRGASYEQYF
J gene: TRBJ2-7
clone size: .
D gene: TRBD2
V gene: TRBV29-1

CDR3 DNA: TGCGCCAGCAGCATACTTGCTAGCACAGATACGCAGTATTTT
CDR3 protein: CASSILASTDTQYF
J gene: TRBJ2-3
clone size: .
D gene: .
V gene: TRBV5-1

CDR3 DNA: TGTGCCAGCAGCTTTACTACCTCCAGAGGCACAGATACGCAGTATTTT
CDR3 protein: CASSFTTSRGTDTQYF
J gene: TRBJ2-3
clone size: .
D gene: .
V gene: TRBV7-6

CDR3 DNA: TGTGCCAGCAGCTTATACCAGGGTTCACCCCTCCACTTT
CDR3 protein: CASSLYQGSPLHF
J gene: TRBJ1-6
clone size: .
D gene: .
V gene: TRBV7-3

CDR3 DNA: TGTGCCAGCAGTTTACGAGGCCAGGGGCTTCAAGAGACCCAGTACTTC
CDR3 protein: CASSLRGQGLQETQYF
J gene: TRBJ2-5
clone size: .
D gene: .
V gene: TRBV7-2

CDR3 DNA: TGTTCCAGCAGCTTACTGCGGCTAAGCTCCTACAATGAGCAGTTCTTC
CDR3 protein: CSSSLLRLSSYNEQFF
J gene: TRBJ2-1
clone size: .
D gene: .
V gene: TRBV7-9

CDR3 DNA: TGTGCCAGCAGTGAAGGTAGCGGGGATGCCGGGGAGCTGTTTTTT
CDR3 protein: CASSEGSGDAGELFF
J gene: TRBJ2-2
clone size: .
D gene: TRBD2
V gene: TRBV6-1

CDR3 DNA: TGTGCCAGCAGCTTAAGGGGGGGACTGCGCACAGATACGCAGTATTTT
CDR3 protein: CASSLRGGLRTDTQYF
J gene: TRBJ2-3
clone size: .
D gene: .
V gene: TRBV5-8

CDR3 DNA: TGTGCCAGCAGTCAGCGGGGGGGCCGATTCACCGAGCAGTACTTC
CDR3 protein: CASSQRGGRFTEQYF
J gene: TRBJ2-7
clone size: .
D gene: TRBD2
V gene: TRBV7-2

CDR3 DNA: TGTGCCAGCAGTTGGGGCAGCGTAGGCACTGAAGCTTTCTTT
CDR3 protein: CASSWGSVGTEAFF
J gene: TRBJ1-1
clone size: once
D gene: .
V gene: TRBV27

CDR3 DNA: TGTGCCAGCAGTTTATCGACATTCGACCCCTTGTGGAACACTGAAGCTTTCTTT
CDR3 protein: CASSLSTFDPLWNTEAFF
J gene: TRBJ1-1
clone size: .
D gene: .
V gene: TRBV27

CDR3 DNA: TGTGCCTGGAGCGTGACAGGGCCTAGCACAGATACGCAGTATTTT
CDR3 protein: CAWSVTGPSTDTQYF
J gene: TRBJ2-3
clone size: once
D gene: TRBD1
V gene: TRBV30

CDR3 DNA: TGTGCCAGCTCACCTGGACACGGACCAAACTATGGCTACACCTTC
CDR3 protein: CASSPGHGPNYGYTF
J gene: TRBJ1-2
clone size: .
D gene: .
V gene: TRBV18

CDR3 DNA: TGTGCCAGCATCCCACTAGCGGGGAGCACAGATACGCAGTATTTT
CDR3 protein: CASIPLAGSTDTQYF
J gene: TRBJ2-3
clone size: .
D gene: TRBD2
V gene: TRBV2

CDR3 DNA: TGTTCCAGCAGCTTACCCAGTATGAACACTGAAGCTTTCTTT
CDR3 protein: CSSSLPSMNTEAFF
J gene: TRBJ1-1
clone size: .
D gene: .
V gene: TRBV7-9

CDR3 DNA: TGTGCCAGTAGTATTCAGGGGGGAGCAGAGACCCAGTACTTC
CDR3 protein: CASSIQGGAETQYF
J gene: TRBJ2-5
clone size: once
D gene: .
V gene: TRBV19

CDR3 DNA: TGTGCCAGCAGTTCCGGGGGGTTGGGCTCCTACGAGCAGTACTTC
CDR3 protein: CASSSGGLGSYEQYF
J gene: TRBJ2-7
clone size: .
D gene: TRBD2
V gene: TRBV28

CDR3 DNA: TGTGCCAGCAGCGGACAGGGACGCCAAAGGGCTGAAGCTTTCTTT
CDR3 protein: CASSGQGRQRAEAFF
J gene: TRBJ1-1
clone size: .
D gene: TRBD1
V gene: TRBV9

CDR3 DNA: TGCGCCAGCAGCCAAGTTTGGGACTCCCCAGGGAGAGCTTTCTTT
CDR3 protein: CASSQVWDSPGRAFF
J gene: TRBJ1-1
clone size: .
D gene: .
V gene: TRBV4-3

CDR3 DNA: TGTGCCAGCAGCTTGGGTGTAGGGGGCCACCAAGAGACCCAGTACTTC
CDR3 protein: CASSLGVGGHQETQYF
J gene: TRBJ2-5
clone size: .
D gene: TRBD1
V gene: TRBV5-4

CDR3 DNA: TGTGCCACCCAGGGGGCTCTCAGCTATGGCTACACCTTC
CDR3 protein: CATQGALSYGYTF
J gene: TRBJ1-2
clone size: .
D gene: TRBD1
V gene: TRBV6-5

CDR3 DNA: TGTGCCAGCTCGCCGCGGGGGACAGGGACTTATGGCTACACCTTC
CDR3 protein: CASSPRGTGTYGYTF
J gene: TRBJ1-2
clone size: .
D gene: TRBD1
V gene: TRBV18

CDR3 DNA: TGTGCCATCAGTGTATGGGCGGGGGGGCCCGTCAATGAGCAGTTCTTC
CDR3 protein: CAISVWAGGPVNEQFF
J gene: TRBJ2-1
clone size: once
D gene: TRBD2
V gene: TRBV10-3

CDR3 DNA: TGCAGCGTTGAATCGCAAGCGGTCAACACTGAAGCTTTCTTT
CDR3 protein: CSVESQAVNTEAFF
J gene: TRBJ1-1
clone size: .
D gene: .
V gene: TRBV29-1

CDR3 DNA: TGTGCCAGCAGCCTGAAGGACAGGGGCCCTGGGGGCTACACCTTC
CDR3 protein: CASSLKDRGPGGYTF
J gene: TRBJ1-2
clone size: .
D gene: TRBD1
V gene: TRBV5-8

CDR3 DNA: TGTGCCAGCAGCACCGGGACAGGGGCGTTCGGACTCGGTCAGCCCCAGCATTTT
CDR3 protein: CASSTGTGAFGLGQPQHF
J gene: TRBJ1-5
clone size: .
D gene: TRBD1
V gene: TRBV28

CDR3 DNA: TGTGCCAGCAACGCACGCGGGGGTGCGGCTAGCACAGATACGCAGTATTTT
CDR3 protein: CASNARGGAASTDTQYF
J gene: TRBJ2-3
clone size: .
D gene: TRBD2
V gene: TRBV7-8

CDR3 DNA: TGTGCCTGGGGGGGGAAGGGGCTCCCTGGGGAAAAACTGTTTTTT
CDR3 protein: CAWGGKGLPGEKLFF
J gene: TRBJ1-4
clone size: .
D gene: .
V gene: TRBV30

CDR3 DNA: TGTGCCAGCATATGGGGGACAGGCCCGAACACTGAAGCTTTCTTT
CDR3 protein: CASIWGTGPNTEAFF
J gene: TRBJ1-1
clone size: few
D gene: TRBD1
V gene: TRBV6-5

CDR3 DNA: TGTGCCAGCAGCACCCCCGCAGACCGGGAGTGGGGCGGGGAGCTGTTTTTT
CDR3 protein: CASSTPADREWGGELFF
J gene: TRBJ2-2
clone size: .
D gene: .
V gene: TRBV7-9

CDR3 DNA: TGTGCTAGCAGCCCGGACAGACAAGAGACCCAGTACTTC
CDR3 protein: CASSPDRQETQYF
J gene: TRBJ2-5
clone size: few
D gene: .
V gene: TRBV7-7

CDR3 DNA: TGTGCCAGCAGCTTAGTTCGGACAGGGGGGCCTGGCTACACCTTC
CDR3 protein: CASSLVRTGGPGYTF
J gene: TRBJ1-2
clone size: .
D gene: TRBD1
V gene: TRBV7-8